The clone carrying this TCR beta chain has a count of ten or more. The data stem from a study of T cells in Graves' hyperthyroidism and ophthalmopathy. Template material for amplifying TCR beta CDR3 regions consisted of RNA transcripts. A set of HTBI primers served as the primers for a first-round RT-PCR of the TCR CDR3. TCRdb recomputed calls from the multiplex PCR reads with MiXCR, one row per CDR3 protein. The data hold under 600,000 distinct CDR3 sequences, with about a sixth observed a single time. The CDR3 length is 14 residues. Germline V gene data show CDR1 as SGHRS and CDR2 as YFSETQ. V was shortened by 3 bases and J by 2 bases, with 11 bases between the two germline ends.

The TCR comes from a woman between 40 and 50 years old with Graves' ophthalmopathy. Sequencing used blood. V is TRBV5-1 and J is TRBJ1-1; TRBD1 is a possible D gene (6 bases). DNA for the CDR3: TGCGCCAGCAGCTCAGGGGAACGTAACACTGAAGCTTTCTTT. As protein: CASSSGERNTEAFF.